The clone carrying this T cell receptor (beta chain) was counted once. These data originate in a study of T cells in narcolepsy. Clones were sequenced by immunoSEQ multiplex PCR, and TCRdb holds only the in-frame ones, with some missing. The sample contains 15,000 to 20,000 clones, around 70% of which appear only once. In germline, CDR1 is SGHNT, CDR2 YYREEE (reference sequence). The CDR3 is 17 residues long. J gave up 2 bases and V 2 bases, and 9 bases lay outside the gene matches. The TCR comes from a human donor with narcolepsy. Sequences were obtained from CD45RA- memory CD8+ T cells from PBMCs. The V gene is TRBV5-4, the J gene TRBJ2-5; TRBD2 agrees at 10 bases. Here the CDR3 DNA reads TGTGCCAGCAGCTTTACGTCTAGCGGGAGTTCTCAAGAGACCCAGTACTTC. This codes for CASSFTSSGSSQETQYF.